This TCR beta chain derives from a study of regulatory T cells in long-lasting Graves disease. The sample's time point: newly diagnosed GD, antithyroid drugs for less than 3 months. Generation of the TCR library employed RNA extracted from PBMCs. The ends lost 0 bases at V and 7 bases at J; junction bases unmatched: 4. Germline CDR1 reads MNHEY; CDR2 reads SVGAGI. The CDR3 runs to 15 residues. This clonotype was seen many times. According to the study, TCR beta libraries were built with iRepertoire HTBI primers and CDR3-region Arm-PCR. MiXCR, applied by TCRdb to the multiplex PCR reads, yields one record per CDR3 protein. This table holds under 700,000 distinct CDR3 sequences, about 15% found once. This sample also belongs to another study, concerning T cells in Graves' hyperthyroidism and ophthalmopathy. That work contributes: Newly diagnosed hyperthyroidism patients aged 18 to 65 years had disease lasting under 2 months. Blood also contained most expanded thyroid clonotypes above 0.001. For ophthalmopathy, model prediction preceded onset by a median roughly 5.9 months.

This clonotype originated in a woman aged 40-60 years with Graves disease. V gene TRBV6-5 combines with J gene TRBJ1-4, with 8 positions matching TRBD1. The source was peripheral blood mononuclear cells (PBMCs), collected at new diagnosis, from a patient treated with antithyroid drugs. CDR3 protein: CASSYSAGGREKLFF. CDR3 DNA: TGTGCCAGCAGTTACTCGGCAGGGGGCCGTGAAAAACTGTTTTTT.